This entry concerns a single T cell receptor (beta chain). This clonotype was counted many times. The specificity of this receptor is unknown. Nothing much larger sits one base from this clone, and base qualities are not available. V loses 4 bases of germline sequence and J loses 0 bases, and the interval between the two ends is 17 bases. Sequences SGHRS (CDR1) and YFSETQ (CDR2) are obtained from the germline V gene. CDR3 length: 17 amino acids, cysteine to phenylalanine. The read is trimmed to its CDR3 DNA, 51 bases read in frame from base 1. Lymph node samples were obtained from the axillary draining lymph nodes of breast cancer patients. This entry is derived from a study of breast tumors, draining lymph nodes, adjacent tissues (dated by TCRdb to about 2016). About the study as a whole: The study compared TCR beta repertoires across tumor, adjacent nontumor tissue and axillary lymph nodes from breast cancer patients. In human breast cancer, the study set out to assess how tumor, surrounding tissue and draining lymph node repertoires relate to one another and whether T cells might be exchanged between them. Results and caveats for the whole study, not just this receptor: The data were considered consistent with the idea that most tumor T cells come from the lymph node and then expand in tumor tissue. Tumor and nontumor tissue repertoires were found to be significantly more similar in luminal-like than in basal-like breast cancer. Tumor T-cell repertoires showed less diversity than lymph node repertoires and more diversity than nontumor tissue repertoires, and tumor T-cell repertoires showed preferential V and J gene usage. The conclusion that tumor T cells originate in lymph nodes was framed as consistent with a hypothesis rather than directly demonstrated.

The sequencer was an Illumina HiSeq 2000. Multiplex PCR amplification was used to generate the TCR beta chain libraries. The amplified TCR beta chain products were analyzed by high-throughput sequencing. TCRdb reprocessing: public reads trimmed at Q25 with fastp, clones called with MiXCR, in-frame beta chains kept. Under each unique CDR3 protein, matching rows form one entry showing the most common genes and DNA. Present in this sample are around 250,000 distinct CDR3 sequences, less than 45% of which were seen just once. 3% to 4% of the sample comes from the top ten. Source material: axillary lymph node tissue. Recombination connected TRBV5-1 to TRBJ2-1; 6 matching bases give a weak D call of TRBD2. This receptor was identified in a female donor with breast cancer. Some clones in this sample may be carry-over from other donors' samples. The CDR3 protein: CASSPLGGRSSYNEQFF. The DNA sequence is TGCGCCAGCAGCCCCCTGGGGGGAAGGAGCTCCTACAATGAGCAGTTCTTC.